This entry is about one TCR beta chain. What this receptor recognizes is not known. There are no base qualities to consult, and no much larger clone falls within one base. Stable Graves' hyperthyroidism was defined as the absence of progression to ophthalmopathy over 18 months of follow-up. Hyperthyroidism patients were newly diagnosed, had a disease duration of under 2 months, and were aged 18 to 65 years. The study excluded patients with uncontrolled infections, other autoimmune diseases, pregnancy or lactation. Diagnoses were based on clinical symptoms, serum thyroxine and TRAb, thyroid ultrasound and orbital computed tomography. Total RNA was extracted using Trizol reagent, and RNA quality was assessed on an Agilent 2100 Bioanalyzer. Amplification of TCR beta CDR3 regions was carried out from RNA transcripts. The first round of RT-PCR for the TCR CDR3 was performed with the HTBI primer set and the Qiagen OneStep RT-PCR kit. A second multiplex PCR round built the libraries, followed by size selection and purification. Sequencing of the libraries was done on an Illumina HiSeq2000 using paired-end 100 bp reads. Turning to the authors' computational methods: SOAPnuke was used to process the raw data, throwing out any read that contained adapters or uncalled bases, had a mean Phred below 15, or lacked an exact constant-primer or identifier match. High-quality paired reads were merged using COPE v1.2.5, and each unique nucleotide sequence was defined as a clonotype. Clonotypes were aligned to IMGT TRBV, TRBD and TRBJ reference segments using MiTCR v1.1. Analysis was restricted to V-J combinations with a frequency above 0.0001, which covered roughly 99% of repertoires. A TCS score was defined as the ratio between F50 (clonal expansion) and ExV (chaos), using BLOSUM62-based TCRdist between CDR3 peptides within each V-J. Welch's t-statistics and random forest reduced some 510 V-J features to some 14, which were used in a naive Bayes classifier (R e1071). The similarity between thyroid and blood repertoires was quantified using the Morisita-Horn index. Using fastp trimming at Q25 and MiXCR clonotype assembly, TCRdb reanalyzed the public sequencing data and kept in-frame beta chains. Identical CDR3 proteins give one entry, which carries the most common genes and DNA. TCRdb's processing, not the authors', yielded these V and J calls. Recorded for this sample are around 580,000 distinct CDR3 sequences; roughly 46% of them occurred a single time. The ten largest account for more than 7% of the sample.

V drops 1 base and J drops 4 bases, leaving 13 bases in between. Inclusive of the bounding cysteine and phenylalanine, the CDR3 is 16 residues long. The retained sequence is limited to the CDR3, 48 bases, with the frame set at the first base. The CDR1 and CDR2 encoded by the germline V gene are SGHDN and FVKESK. The entry originates in a study of T cells in Graves' hyperthyroidism and ophthalmopathy (dated by TCRdb to about 2019). Context from the whole study: A discovery cohort of around 100 patients, roughly 45 with Graves' ophthalmopathy and about 58 with stable Graves' hyperthyroidism, was used to find distinguishing TCR V-J signatures. Thyroid tissue and blood T-cell repertoires from six Graves' hyperthyroidism patients were also compared in the study. An independent validation cohort of about 19 hyperthyroidism patients and approximately 16 patients who later progressed to ophthalmopathy tested prospective prediction of ophthalmopathy. The 95 to 100 discovery patients were randomly divided into training and test sets at a 7:3 ratio. The paper reports TCR Vbeta CDR3 sequencing of 140 or so peripheral blood samples: around 45 ophthalmopathy, over 70 hyperthyroidism and roughly 17 progressor patients. Following sampling, methimazole starting at 30 mg daily was given to hyperthyroidism patients, and high-dose intravenous methylprednisolone was given to ophthalmopathy patients.

General findings and caveats noted by the study authors: A 13 V-J signature model separated ophthalmopathy from stable hyperthyroidism, with 87.88% sensitivity and about 81% specificity in cross-validation and 80%/75% in testing. Blood samples also contained most of the expanded thyroid clonotypes (frequency above 0.001), which suggests that blood repertoires may reflect thyroid immune responses. In validation, the model predicted progression to ophthalmopathy a median of approximately 6.6 months before onset, with 65% to 71% sensitivity and roughly 79% specificity. No statistical method was used to fix the sample size in advance, and group allocation was not hidden from the investigators.

The specimen sequenced was peripheral blood or thyroid tissue (not recorded which). This receptor chain uses TRBV14 and TRBJ2-2; the best D guess is TRBD1, with 6 bases matching. This TCR was recovered from a young woman with Graves' hyperthyroidism. The CDR3 corresponds to CASSQVQGSSTGELFF. The DNA sequence is as follows: TGTGCCAGCAGCCAAGTCCAGGGGTCGAGCACCGGGGAGCTGTTTTTT.